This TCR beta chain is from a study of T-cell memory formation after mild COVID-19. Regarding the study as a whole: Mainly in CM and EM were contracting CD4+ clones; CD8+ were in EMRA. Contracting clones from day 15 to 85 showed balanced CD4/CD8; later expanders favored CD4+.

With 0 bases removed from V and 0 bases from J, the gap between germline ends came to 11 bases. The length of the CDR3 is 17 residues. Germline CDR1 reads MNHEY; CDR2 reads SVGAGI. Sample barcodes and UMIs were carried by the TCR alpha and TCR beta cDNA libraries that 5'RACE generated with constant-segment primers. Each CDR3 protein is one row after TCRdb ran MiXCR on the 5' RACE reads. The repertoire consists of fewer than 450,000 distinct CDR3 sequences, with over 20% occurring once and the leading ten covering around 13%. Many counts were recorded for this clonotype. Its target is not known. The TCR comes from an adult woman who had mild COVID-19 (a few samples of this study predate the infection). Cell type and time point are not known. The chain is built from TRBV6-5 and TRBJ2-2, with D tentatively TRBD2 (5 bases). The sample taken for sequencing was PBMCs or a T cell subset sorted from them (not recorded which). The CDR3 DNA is TGTGCCAGCAGTTACTCTGTTTTCGGGACGAACACCGGGGAGCTGTTTTTT. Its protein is CASSYSVFGTNTGELFF.